Below are 17 T cell receptor beta chains sequenced from a single sample in a study of blood T cell repertoires in COVID-19. The method was immunoSEQ multiplex PCR; TCRdb's version includes in-frame clones alone and lacks a portion of them. The sample lists 540,000 or so clones; roughly nine tenths were seen once. Sequenced material: peripheral blood. The origin of the receptors is a woman aged 50 to 60 with COVID-19, enrolled during active disease.

This rearrangement joins TRBV7-8 to TRBJ1-5, with 9 bases fitting TRBD1. V shed 1 base, J shed 5 bases, and the junction held 3 bases outside the gene matches. Germline V CDR1 and CDR2: SGHVS, FQNEAQ. The CDR3 length is 15 residues. The CDR3 DNA reads as TGTGCCAGCAGCTTAGGGACAGGGGTTTATCAGCCCCAGCATTTT. Amino acids: CASSLGTGVYQPQHF.

The chain combines TRBV6-1 with TRBJ1-2, with a weak D call TRBD1 (6 bases). Trimming removed 1 base at V and 9 bases at J, with 12 bases between. The CDR3 covers 13 residues. CDR1 MNHNS and CDR2 SASEGT come from the germline V gene. CDR3 sequence reads: CASSEVVQGRYTF. For the CDR3, the DNA is TGTGCCAGCAGTGAAGTAGTACAGGGACGCTACACCTTC.

The V call is TRBV14, the J call TRBJ2-7; D not certain. Trimming removed 2 bases at V and 2 bases at J, with 4 bases between. The CDR3 covers 12 residues. CDR1 SGHDN and CDR2 FVKESK come from the germline V gene. The CDR3 nucleotides are TGTGCCAGCAGCCAACAGGCCTACGAGCAGTACTTC. Residues: CASSQQAYEQYF.

The chain uses TRBV2 and TRBJ2-7; D remains unclear. V was pared by 5 bases and J by 5 bases, with 19 bases between. This CDR3 has 15 amino acids. The V gene's germline CDR1 is SNHLY and CDR2 FYNNEI. This CDR3 reads CASSLWQVPTDEQYF. The CDR3 bases are TGTGCCAGCAGTCTATGGCAGGTCCCCACCGACGAGCAGTACTTC.

The chain employs TRBV19 and TRBJ2-6; a possible D gene is TRBD2 (6 bases). The CDR3 covers 14 residues. Trimming removed 7 bases at V and 1 base at J, with 8 bases between. CDR1 and CDR2 (germline): LNHDA, SQIVND (reference sequence). CDR3 loop: CASKEGSGANVLTF. The CDR3 coding sequence is TGTGCCAGTAAGGAGGGGTCTGGGGCCAACGTCCTGACTTTC.

The V gene is TRBV7-2, the J gene TRBJ1-1; maybe TRBD1 (5 bases). V lost 5 bases and J 1 base, leaving 14 bases between the germline ends. CDR1 SGHTA and CDR2 FQGNSA come from the germline V gene. The CDR3 has 15 residues. CDR3 sequence (DNA): TGTGCCAGCAGCCCCCCCGGAACAGGGAACACTGAAGCTTTCTTT. Encoded protein: CASSPPGTGNTEAFF. The complete variable domain, with remaining parts taken from reference TRBV7-2 and TRBJ1-1, reads GAGVSQSPSNKVTEKGKDVELRCDPISGHTALYWYRQSLGQGLEFLIYFQGNSAPDKSGLPSDRFSAERTGGSVSTLTIQRTQQEDSAVYLCASSPPGTGNTEAFFGQGTRLTVV.

The V and J genes are TRBV10-2 and TRBJ2-7; 8 positions agree with TRBD2. The CDR3 totals 13 residues. V gave up 6 bases and J gave up 0 bases; unmatched junction bases: 1. Germline assignment: CDR1 WSHSY and CDR2 SAAADI. This CDR3 reads CASRAGASYEQYF. The CDR3 nucleotides read TGCGCCAGCAGAGCGGGGGCCTCCTACGAGCAGTACTTC.

Concerning this clone: Within the sample, other DNA sequences also encode this same CDR3. This sequence joins TRBV11-3 and TRBJ2-1; 12 bases map to TRBD2. The CDR3 extends over 15 amino acids. CDR1 is SGHNT and CDR2 is YENEEA in the germline V gene. The J segment lost 3 bases and the V segment lost 4 bases, leaving 1 base of the junction unmatched. CDR3 DNA: TGTGCCAGCAGCTCACTAGCGGGGGGCTACAATGAGCAGTTCTTC. Translating gives CASSSLAGGYNEQFF.

This chain joins TRBV9 and TRBJ2-3; TRBD1 matches at 7 bases. This CDR3 comprises 14 residues. Germline loops: CDR1 SGDLS, CDR2 YYNGEE. Trimming took 4 bases from V and 3 from J; bases not matched to a gene: 5. The CDR3: CASSSRTGTDTQYF. The DNA of the CDR3 is TGTGCCAGCAGCTCGAGGACAGGAACAGATACGCAGTATTTT. Filled out from reference TRBV9 and TRBJ2-3, the complete variable domain reads DSGVTQTPKHLITATGQRVTLRCSPRSGDLSVYWYQQSLDQGLQFLIQYYNGEERAKGNILERFSAQQFPDLHSELNLSSLELGDSALYFCASSSRTGTDTQYFGPGTRLTVL.

The chain employs TRBV5-1 and TRBJ1-2; D uncertain. The germline V gene has CDR1 SGHRS and CDR2 YFSETQ. This CDR3 is built from 12 residues. V lost 2 bases and J lost 8, with 10 bases in between. The CDR3 bases are TGCGCCAGCAGCTTTGGGAGTGGAGGCTACACCTTC. It translates to CASSFGSGGYTF. Full variable domain (rest looked up from reference TRBV5-1 and TRBJ1-2): KAGVTQTPRYLIKTRGQQVTLSCSPISGHRSVSWYQQTPGQGLQFLFEYFSETQRNKGNFPGRFSGRQFSNSRSEMNVSTLELGDSALYLCASSFGSGGYTFGSGTRLTVV.

This clone was picked up a small number of times. This chain uses TRBV5-4 with TRBJ1-1, with 8 positions matching TRBD1. CDR1 is SGHNT, CDR2 YYREEE, per germline (reference sequence). The CDR3 extends over 14 amino acids. V lost 4 bases to trimming and J lost 1 base; unmatched junction nucleotides: 3. Here the CDR3 DNA reads TGTGCCAGCAGCCTCAGGGGGCGGAACACTGAAGCTTTCTTT. It translates to CASSLRGRNTEAFF.

The chain combines TRBV12-5 with TRBJ1-2; tentatively, D is TRBD1 (5 bases). Deletions cut 6 bases from V and 1 base from J, with 12 bases between. In germline, CDR1 is LGHNT, CDR2 FRNRAP. The CDR3 spans 14 residues. CDR3: CASGQSGFNYGYTF. The CDR3 nucleotides are TGTGCTAGTGGACAATCAGGGTTTAACTATGGCTACACCTTC.

The genes are TRBV20-1 and TRBJ2-3; TRBD2 matches at 10 bases. Trimming cost V 3 bases and J 2 bases; bases outside gene matches: 5. The CDR3 spans 15 residues. Germline-derived CDR1 and CDR2 are DFQATT and SNEGSKA (reference sequence). The CDR3, as DNA: TGCAGTGCTAGTGACACTAGCGGGGACACAGATACGCAGTATTTT. As protein: CSASDTSGDTDTQYF.

The genes are TRBV19 and TRBJ1-1; D gene uncertain. V was cut by 5 bases and J by 5 bases, with 12 bases left in between. The CDR3 is made up of 13 amino acids. Per the germline V gene, CDR1 is LNHDA and CDR2 is SQIVND (reference sequence). This chain's CDR3 is CASSSEGWTEAFF. The CDR3 region has the DNA TGTGCCAGTAGTTCTGAGGGATGGACTGAAGCTTTCTTT.

The chain employs TRBV7-2 and TRBJ2-3; tentative D call: TRBD2 (5 bases). The CDR3 sequence is 17 residues long. Germline V lookup: CDR1 SGHTA, CDR2 FQGNSA. Trimming removed 5 bases from V and 5 bases from J, with 23 bases in between. The chain's CDR3 is CASSPTPTTPGIDTQYF. CDR3 bases: TGTGCCAGCAGCCCAACCCCTACGACTCCCGGGATAGATACGCAGTATTTT.

The gene calls are TRBV19 and TRBJ1-5, with unresolved D. V was clipped by 2 bases and J by 0 bases, with 8 bases between them. Germline lookup yields CDR1 LNHDA and CDR2 SQIVND (reference sequence). This CDR3 has 15 residues. CDR3 in amino acids: CASSITRNSNQPQHF. CDR3 coding DNA: TGTGCCAGTAGTATAACCAGAAATAGCAATCAGCCCCAGCATTTT.

This clone appeared a single time. This chain connects TRBV2 to TRBJ1-2; TRBD1 might be the D (5 bases). The CDR3 totals 17 residues. Germline loops: CDR1 SNHLY, CDR2 FYNNEI. V lost 4 bases to trimming and J lost 0 bases, with 18 bases between them. CDR3 in DNA: TGTGCCAGCAGTGGAGGGGCGGAACCGGGAGCTAACTATGGCTACACCTTC. Its protein is CASSGGAEPGANYGYTF.